This TCR beta chain came from a study of radiation and T cells in renal cell carcinoma. Findings and caveats of the study: From baseline, blood top tumor clonotypes peaked at 2 weeks post-radiation.

The CDR3 spans 16 residues. Per the germline V gene, CDR1 is SGDLS and CDR2 is YYNGEE. J lost 3 bases, V lost 4 bases, and 6 bases had no gene match. As to this clone: Its target is not known.

Only in-frame clones appear in the TCRdb table, and some are missing; sequencing was by immunoSEQ multiplex PCR. The repertoire includes roughly 130,000 clones, around nine tenths of them detected once, and almost 6% sits in the top ten. Time point denoted: blood 2 weeks post-SBRT. Treatment of the sample: 15 Gy SBRT to primary tumor, nephrectomy 4 weeks later. After SBRT, blood was collected at 2 and 4 weeks, plus baseline. Sequenced here: blood, sampled from a patient whose treatment included radiotherapy and nephrectomy. The clonotype comes from a woman between 65 and 79 years old with renal cell carcinoma. The V and J genes are TRBV9 and TRBJ1-4; 10 bases are shared with TRBD1. The CDR3 sequence: CASSMTGGSANEKLFF. The CDR3 bases are TGTGCCAGCAGCATGACAGGGGGCTCGGCTAATGAAAAACTGTTTTTT.